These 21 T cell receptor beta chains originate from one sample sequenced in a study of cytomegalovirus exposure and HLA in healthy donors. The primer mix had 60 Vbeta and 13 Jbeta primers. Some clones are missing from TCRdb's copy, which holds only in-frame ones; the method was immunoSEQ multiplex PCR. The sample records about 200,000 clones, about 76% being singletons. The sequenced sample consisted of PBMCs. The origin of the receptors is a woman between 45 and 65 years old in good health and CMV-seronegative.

CDR3 loop: CASSFRGRGRADTEAFF. In DNA, the CDR3 is TGTGCCAGCAGCTTCCGCGGCAGGGGAAGGGCGGACACTGAAGCTTTCTTT. The V and J genes are TRBV5-6 and TRBJ1-1, with D possibly matching TRBD1 (6 bases). In germline, CDR1 is SGHDT, CDR2 YYEEEE. V gave up 2 bases and J gave up 3 bases, with 20 bases separating them. CDR3 length: 17 residues.

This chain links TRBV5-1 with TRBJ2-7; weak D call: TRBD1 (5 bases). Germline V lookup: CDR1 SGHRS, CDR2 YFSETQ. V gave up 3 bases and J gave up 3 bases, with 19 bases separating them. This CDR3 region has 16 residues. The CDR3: CASSSGLGGADYEQYF. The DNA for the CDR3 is TGCGCCAGCAGCTCCGGGTTGGGTGGGGCTGACTACGAGCAGTACTTC.

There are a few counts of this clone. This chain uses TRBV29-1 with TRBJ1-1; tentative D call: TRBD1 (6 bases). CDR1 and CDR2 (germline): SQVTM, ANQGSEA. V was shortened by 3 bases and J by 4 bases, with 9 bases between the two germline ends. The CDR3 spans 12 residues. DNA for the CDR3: TGCAGCGTTGACCGACAGGCCACTGAAGCTTTCTTT. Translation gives CSVDRQATEAFF.

The CDR3 nucleotides read TGTGCCAGCAGTGAACTAGCGGGAGCAGCCTACTCCTACAATGAGCAGTTCTTC. It codes for CASSELAGAAYSYNEQFF. This chain uses TRBV6-1 with TRBJ2-1, with 10 positions matching TRBD2. The germline V gene has CDR1 MNHNS and CDR2 SASEGT. With V trimmed by 2 bases and J by 0 bases, 7 bases remained unmatched. This CDR3 is 18 amino acids long.

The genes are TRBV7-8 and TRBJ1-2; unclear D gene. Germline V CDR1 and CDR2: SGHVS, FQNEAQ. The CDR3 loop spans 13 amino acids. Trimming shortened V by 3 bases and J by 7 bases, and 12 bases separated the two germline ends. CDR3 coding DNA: TGTGCCAGCAGCTTTAGTTCGGGGTTTGGCTACACCTTC. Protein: CASSFSSGFGYTF.

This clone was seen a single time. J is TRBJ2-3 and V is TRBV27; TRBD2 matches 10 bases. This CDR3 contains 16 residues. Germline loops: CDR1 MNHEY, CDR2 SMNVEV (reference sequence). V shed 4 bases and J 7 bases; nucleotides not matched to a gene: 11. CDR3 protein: CASSSSWTSGSYTQYF. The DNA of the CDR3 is TGTGCCAGCAGTTCCTCCTGGACTAGCGGTTCATATACGCAGTATTTT.

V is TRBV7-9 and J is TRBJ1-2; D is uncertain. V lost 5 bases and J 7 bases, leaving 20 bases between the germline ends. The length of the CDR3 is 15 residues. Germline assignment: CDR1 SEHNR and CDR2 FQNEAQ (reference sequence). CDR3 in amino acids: CASSRGLSLVGGYTF. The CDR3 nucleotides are TGTGCCAGCAGCCGTGGACTATCCCTAGTTGGTGGCTACACCTTC. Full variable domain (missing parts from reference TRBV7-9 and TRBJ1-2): DTGVSQNPRHKITKRGQNVTFRCDPISEHNRLYWYRQTLGQGPEFLTYFQNEAQLEKSRLLSDRFSAERPKGSFSTLEIQRTEQGDSAMYLCASSRGLSLVGGYTFGSGTRLTVV.

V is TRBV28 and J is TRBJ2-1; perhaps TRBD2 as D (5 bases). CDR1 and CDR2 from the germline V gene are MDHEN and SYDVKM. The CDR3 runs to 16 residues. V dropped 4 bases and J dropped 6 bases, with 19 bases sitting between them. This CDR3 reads CASSYPIWERSNEQFF. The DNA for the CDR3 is TGTGCCAGCAGTTACCCAATTTGGGAGAGGTCCAATGAGCAGTTCTTC.

The CDR3 sequence: CASSANSGNTIYF. The CDR3 DNA sequence: TGTGCCAGCAGCGCCAACTCTGGAAACACCATATATTTT. The chain couples TRBV9 to TRBJ1-3, with unresolved D. Trimming took 3 bases from V and 0 from J, leaving 4 bases between them. The CDR3 covers 13 residues. CDR1 is SGDLS and CDR2 is YYNGEE in the germline V gene. Full variable domain (outside the CDR3, taken from reference TRBV9 and TRBJ1-3): DSGVTQTPKHLITATGQRVTLRCSPRSGDLSVYWYQQSLDQGLQFLIQYYNGEERAKGNILERFSAQQFPDLHSELNLSSLELGDSALYFCASSANSGNTIYFGEGSWLTVV.

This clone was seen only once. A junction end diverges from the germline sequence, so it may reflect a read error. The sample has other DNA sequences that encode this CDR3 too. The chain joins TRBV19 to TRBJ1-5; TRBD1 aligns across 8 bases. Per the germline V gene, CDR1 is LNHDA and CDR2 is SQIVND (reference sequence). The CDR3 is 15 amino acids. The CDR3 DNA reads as TGCGCCAGTAGAGCCAACAGGGGGGACAATCAGCCCCAGCATTTT. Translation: CASRANRGDNQPQHF.

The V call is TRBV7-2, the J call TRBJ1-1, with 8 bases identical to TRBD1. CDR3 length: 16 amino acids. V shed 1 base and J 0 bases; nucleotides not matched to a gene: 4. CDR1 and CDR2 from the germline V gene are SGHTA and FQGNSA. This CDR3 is CASSLGGGQVNTEAFF. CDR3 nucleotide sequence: TGTGCCAGCAGCTTAGGGGGGGGACAGGTGAACACTGAAGCTTTCTTT.

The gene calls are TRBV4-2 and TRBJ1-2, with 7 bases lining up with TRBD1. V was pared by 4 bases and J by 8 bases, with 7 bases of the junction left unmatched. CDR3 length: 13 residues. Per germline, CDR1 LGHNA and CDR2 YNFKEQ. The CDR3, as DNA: TGTGCCAGCAGCCCTACAGGGGTCGGCGGCTACACCTTC. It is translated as CASSPTGVGGYTF.

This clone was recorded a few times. CDR3 amino acids: CASSAVGGNQPQHF. CDR3 DNA: TGTGCCAGCAGTGCAGTCGGAGGCAATCAGCCCCAGCATTTT. The chain is built from TRBV27 and TRBJ1-5; D gene uncertain. The V end lost 5 bases, the J end lost 2 bases, and 10 bases lay between the germline ends. Per germline, CDR1 MNHEY and CDR2 SMNVEV (reference sequence). CDR3 length equals 14 residues.

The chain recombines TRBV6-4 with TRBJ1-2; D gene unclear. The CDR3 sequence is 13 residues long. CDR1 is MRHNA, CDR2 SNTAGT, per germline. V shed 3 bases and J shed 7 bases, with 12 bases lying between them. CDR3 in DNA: TGTGCCAGCAGTGAATATGGTGAGGGTGGCTACACCTTC. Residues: CASSEYGEGGYTF.

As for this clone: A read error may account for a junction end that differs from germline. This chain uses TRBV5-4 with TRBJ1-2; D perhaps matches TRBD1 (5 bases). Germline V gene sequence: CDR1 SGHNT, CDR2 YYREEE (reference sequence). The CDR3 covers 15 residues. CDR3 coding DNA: TGTGCCAGCGGCTTAGGACACAAAGCTAACTATGGCTACACCTTC. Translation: CASGLGHKANYGYTF.

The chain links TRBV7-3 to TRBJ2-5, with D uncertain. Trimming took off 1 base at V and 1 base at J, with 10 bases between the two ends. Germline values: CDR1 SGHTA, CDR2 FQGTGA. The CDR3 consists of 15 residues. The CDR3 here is CASSLNVAVQETQYF. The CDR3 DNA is TGTGCCAGCAGCTTAAATGTGGCAGTCCAAGAGACCCAGTACTTC.

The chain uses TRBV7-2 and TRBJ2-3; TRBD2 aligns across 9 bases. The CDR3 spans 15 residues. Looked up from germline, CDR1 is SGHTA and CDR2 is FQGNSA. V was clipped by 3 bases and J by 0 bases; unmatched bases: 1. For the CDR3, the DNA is TGTGCCAGCAGCTTGGGACTAGCTAGCACAGATACGCAGTATTTT. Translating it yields CASSLGLASTDTQYF.

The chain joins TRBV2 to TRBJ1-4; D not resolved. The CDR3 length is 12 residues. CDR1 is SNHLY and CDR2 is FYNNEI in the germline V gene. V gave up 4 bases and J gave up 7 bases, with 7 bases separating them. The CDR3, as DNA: TGTGCCAGCAGTGGAGGGCTTGAAAAACTGTTTTTT. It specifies CASSGGLEKLFF.

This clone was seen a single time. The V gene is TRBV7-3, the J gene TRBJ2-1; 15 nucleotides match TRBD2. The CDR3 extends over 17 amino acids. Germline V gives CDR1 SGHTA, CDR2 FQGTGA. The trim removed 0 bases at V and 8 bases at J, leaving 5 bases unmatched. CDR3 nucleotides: TGTGCCAGCAGCTTAACTGGGACTAGCGGGAGGCGGGATGAGCAGTTCTTC. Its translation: CASSLTGTSGRRDEQFF.

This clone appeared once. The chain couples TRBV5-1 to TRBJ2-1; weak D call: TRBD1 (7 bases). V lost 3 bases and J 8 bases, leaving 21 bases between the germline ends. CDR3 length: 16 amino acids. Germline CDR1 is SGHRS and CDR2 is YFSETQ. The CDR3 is CASSSRQGLSLDEQFF. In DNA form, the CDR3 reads TGCGCCAGCAGCTCCAGACAGGGACTGTCTTTGGATGAGCAGTTCTTC.

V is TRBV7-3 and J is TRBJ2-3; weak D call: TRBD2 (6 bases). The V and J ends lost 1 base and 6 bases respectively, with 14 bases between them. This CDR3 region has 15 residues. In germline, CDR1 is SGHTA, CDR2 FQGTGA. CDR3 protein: CASSLNGLEGDTQYF. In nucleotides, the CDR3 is TGTGCCAGCAGCTTAAATGGACTGGAGGGGGATACGCAGTATTTT. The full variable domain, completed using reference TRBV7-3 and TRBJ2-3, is GAGVSQTPSNKVTEKGKYVELRCDPISGHTALYWYRQSLGQGPEFLIYFQGTGAADDSGLPNDRFFAVRPEGSVSTLKIQRTERGDSAVYLCASSLNGLEGDTQYFGPGTRLTVL.